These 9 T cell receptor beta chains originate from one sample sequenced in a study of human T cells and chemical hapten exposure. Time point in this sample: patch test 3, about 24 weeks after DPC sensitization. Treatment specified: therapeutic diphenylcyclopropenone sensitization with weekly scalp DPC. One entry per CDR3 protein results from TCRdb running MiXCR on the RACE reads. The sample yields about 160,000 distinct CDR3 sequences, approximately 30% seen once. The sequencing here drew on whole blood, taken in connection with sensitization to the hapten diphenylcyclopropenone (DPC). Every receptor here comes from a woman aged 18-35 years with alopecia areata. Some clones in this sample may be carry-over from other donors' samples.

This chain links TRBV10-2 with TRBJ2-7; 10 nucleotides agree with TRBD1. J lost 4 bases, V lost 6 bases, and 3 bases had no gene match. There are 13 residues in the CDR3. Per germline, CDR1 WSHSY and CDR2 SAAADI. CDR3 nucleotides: TGCGCCAGCAGGACAGGGGGCCGTTACGAGCAGTACTTC. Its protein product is CASRTGGRYEQYF.

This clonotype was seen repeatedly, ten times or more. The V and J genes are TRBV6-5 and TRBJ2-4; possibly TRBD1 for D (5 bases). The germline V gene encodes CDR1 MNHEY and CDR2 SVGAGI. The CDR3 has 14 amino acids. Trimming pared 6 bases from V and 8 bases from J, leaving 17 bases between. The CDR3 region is CASSPTPTGYIQYF. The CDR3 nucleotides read TGTGCCAGCAGCCCAACCCCCACAGGATACATTCAGTACTTC.

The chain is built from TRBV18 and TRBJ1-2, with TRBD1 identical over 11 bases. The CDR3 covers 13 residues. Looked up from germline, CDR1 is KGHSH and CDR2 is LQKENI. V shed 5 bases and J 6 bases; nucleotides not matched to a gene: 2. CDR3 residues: CASSRTGGDGYTF. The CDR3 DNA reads TGTGCCAGCTCAAGGACAGGGGGCGATGGCTACACCTTC.

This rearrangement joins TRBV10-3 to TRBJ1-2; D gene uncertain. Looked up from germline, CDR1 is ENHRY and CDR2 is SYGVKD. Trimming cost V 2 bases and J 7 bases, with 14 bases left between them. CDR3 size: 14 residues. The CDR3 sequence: CAISEGTEQGGYTF. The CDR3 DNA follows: TGTGCCATCAGTGAGGGCACAGAGCAAGGTGGCTACACCTTC.

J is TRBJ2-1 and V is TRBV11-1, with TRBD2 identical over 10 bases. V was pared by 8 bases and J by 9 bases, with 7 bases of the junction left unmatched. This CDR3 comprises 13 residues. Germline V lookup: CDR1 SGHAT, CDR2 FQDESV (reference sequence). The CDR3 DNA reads TGTGCCAGCGCGCAGCGGGAGGGTACTGAGCAGTTCTTC. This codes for CASAQREGTEQFF. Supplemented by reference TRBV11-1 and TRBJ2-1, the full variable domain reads EAEVAQSPRYKITEKSQAVAFWCDPISGHATLYWYRQILGQGPELLVQFQDESVVDDSQLPKDRFSAERLKGVDSTLKIQPAELGDSAMYLCASAQREGTEQFFGPGTRLTVL.

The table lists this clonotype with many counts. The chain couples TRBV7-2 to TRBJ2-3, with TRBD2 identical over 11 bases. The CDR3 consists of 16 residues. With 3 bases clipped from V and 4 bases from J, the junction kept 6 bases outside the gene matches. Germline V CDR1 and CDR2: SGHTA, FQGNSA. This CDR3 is CASSLSPSGGSDTQYF. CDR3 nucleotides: TGTGCCAGCAGCTTGAGTCCTAGCGGGGGGTCAGATACGCAGTATTTT.

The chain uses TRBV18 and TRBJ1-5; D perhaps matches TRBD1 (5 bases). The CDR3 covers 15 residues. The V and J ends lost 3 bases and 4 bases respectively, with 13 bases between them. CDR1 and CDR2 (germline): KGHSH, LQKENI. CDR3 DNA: TGTGCCAGCTCACCCCCGGGAGGGGAAAATCAGCCCCAGCATTTT. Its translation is CASSPPGGENQPQHF.

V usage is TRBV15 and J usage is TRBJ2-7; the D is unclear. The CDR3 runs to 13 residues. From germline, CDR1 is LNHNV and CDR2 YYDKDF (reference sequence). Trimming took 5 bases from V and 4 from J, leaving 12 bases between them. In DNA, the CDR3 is TGTGCCACCAGCCGGGTGATCCTATACGAGCAGTACTTC. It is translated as CATSRVILYEQYF.

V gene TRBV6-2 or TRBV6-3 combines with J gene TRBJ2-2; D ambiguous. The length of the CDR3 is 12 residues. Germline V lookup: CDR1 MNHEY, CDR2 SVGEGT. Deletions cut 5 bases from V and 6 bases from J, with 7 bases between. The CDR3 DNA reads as TGTGCCAGCAGTCGAAGTTCCGGGGAGCTGTTTTTT. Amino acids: CASSRSSGELFF.